The next 18 T cell receptor beta chains were all read from a single sample in a study of T cell changes during pregnancy in multiple sclerosis. Clones were sequenced by immunoSEQ multiplex PCR, and TCRdb holds only the in-frame ones, with some missing. The profile shows 70,000 to 90,000 clones, around 90% of them singletons. The sample here was PBMCs, taken in the first trimester of pregnancy. The receptor set was obtained from a female donor in good health, serving as a control in a pregnancy study. Some clones in this sample may be carry-over from other donors' samples.

CDR3 in amino acids: CASSPREGHPNEQFF. In nucleotides, the CDR3 is TGTGCCAGCAGTCCCCGGGAGGGCCATCCCAATGAGCAGTTCTTC. This chain connects TRBV7-8 to TRBJ2-1; 8 bases map to TRBD2. The ends lost 6 bases at V and 6 bases at J; junction bases unmatched: 10. This CDR3 has 15 amino acids. The germline CDR1 and CDR2 sequences are SGHVS and FQNEAQ. Supplemented by reference TRBV7-8 and TRBJ2-1, the full variable domain reads GAGVSQSPRYKVAKRGQDVALRCDPISGHVSLFWYQQALGQGPEFLTYFQNEAQLDKSGLPSDRFFAERPEGSVSTLKIQRTQQEDSAVYLCASSPREGHPNEQFFGPGTRLTVL.

The V and J genes are TRBV15 and TRBJ2-1, with D possibly being TRBD1 (6 bases). This CDR3 comprises 14 residues. Germline loops: CDR1 LNHNV, CDR2 YYDKDF (reference sequence). The V gene lost 7 bases and the J gene lost 3 bases, with 13 bases spanning the gap. CDR3 nucleotides: TGTGCCACCAACCCGACAGGATACTACAATGAGCAGTTCTTC. Encoded protein: CATNPTGYYNEQFF.

This chain connects TRBV7-9 to TRBJ1-1, with D maybe TRBD1 (5 bases). The CDR3 totals 14 residues. Per the germline V gene, CDR1 is SEHNR and CDR2 is FQNEAQ (reference sequence). The V and J ends lost 5 bases and 4 bases respectively, with 14 bases between them. CDR3 amino acids: CASSQRGRGTEAFF. The CDR3 bases are TGTGCCAGCAGCCAAAGAGGGAGGGGCACTGAAGCTTTCTTT.

J is TRBJ2-7 and V is TRBV6-6, with a tentative D call TRBD1 (8 bases). Germline CDR1 reads MNHNY; CDR2 reads SVGAGI (reference sequence). Trimming cost V 2 bases and J 3 bases, with 14 bases left between them. The CDR3 length is 15 residues. Here the CDR3 DNA reads TGTGCCAGCAGTTACGCGACAGGGGAGGGCTACGAGCAGTACTTC. Encoded protein: CASSYATGEGYEQYF.

The chain carries TRBV7-2 and TRBJ2-5; 12 bases align to TRBD2. CDR1 and CDR2 (germline): SGHTA, FQGNSA. With 1 base clipped from V and 5 bases from J, the junction kept 8 bases outside the gene matches. The CDR3 length is 17 residues. The CDR3 DNA sequence: TGTGCCAGCAGCTTAGTTCCTAGCGGGAGGGCCGGGGAGACCCAGTACTTC. Its translation: CASSLVPSGRAGETQYF. The entire variable domain, with the rest obtained from reference TRBV7-2 and TRBJ2-5, is as follows: GAGVSQSPSNKVTEKGKDVELRCDPISGHTALYWYRQSLGQGLEFLIYFQGNSAPDKSGLPSDRFSAERTGGSVSTLTIQRTQQEDSAVYLCASSLVPSGRAGETQYFGPGTRLLVL.

J is TRBJ2-3 and V is TRBV11-3; 7 bases match TRBD2. Germline V gives CDR1 SGHNT, CDR2 YENEEA. This CDR3 region has 15 residues. V gave up 3 bases and J gave up 4 bases; unmatched junction bases: 7. The CDR3 loop is CASSFGASGADTQYF. In DNA form, the CDR3 reads TGTGCCAGCAGCTTCGGGGCTAGCGGAGCAGATACGCAGTATTTT.

The chain is built from TRBV10-2 and TRBJ2-1; D possibly corresponds to TRBD2 (5 bases). Trimming left V 3 bases short and J 4 bases short, with 13 bases between. Germline V gives CDR1 WSHSY, CDR2 SAAADI. There are 15 residues in the CDR3. The CDR3 loop reads CASSEGLPPYNEQFF. CDR3 in DNA: TGCGCCAGCAGTGAAGGACTCCCACCTTACAATGAGCAGTTCTTC.

The CDR3 region is CASSGGQVTGVPNEKLFF. The CDR3 DNA reads TGTGCCAGCTCAGGCGGACAGGTAACCGGCGTCCCCAATGAAAAACTGTTTTTT. The chain has TRBV18 and TRBJ1-4, with 7 bases fitting TRBD1. The junction had 17 bases not matched to a gene; V was cut back by 5 bases and J by 5 bases. This CDR3 has 18 residues. The germline CDR1 and CDR2 sequences are KGHSH and LQKENI.

The gene calls are TRBV5-5 and TRBJ1-2; TRBD1 aligns across 7 bases. From germline, CDR1 is SGHKS and CDR2 YYEKEE (reference sequence). Losses at the gene ends were 6 bases for V and 1 base for J; bases not matched to a gene: 9. The CDR3 extends over 15 amino acids. The CDR3 protein is CASNSRQGFNYGYTF. The CDR3 nucleotides read TGTGCCAGCAACTCTAGACAGGGCTTTAACTATGGCTACACCTTC.

The chain is built from TRBV7-3 and TRBJ2-2; D remains unclear. The germline V and J ends were trimmed by 10 bases and 3 bases, with 9 bases remaining between them. CDR3 length: 12 amino acids. Per germline, CDR1 SGHTA and CDR2 FQGTGA. In DNA form, the CDR3 reads TGTGCCATCGGGTTAGACACCGGGGAGCTGTTTTTT. Amino acids: CAIGLDTGELFF.

The CDR3 sequence is CSVPQGNYGYTF. CDR3 sequence (DNA): TGCAGCGTACCACAGGGCAACTATGGCTACACCTTC. This chain links TRBV29-1 with TRBJ1-2; D is possibly TRBD1 (6 bases). V was trimmed by 6 bases and J by 2 bases, leaving 10 bases between them. Germline V gene lookup returns CDR1 SQVTM and CDR2 ANQGSEA. The CDR3 spans 12 residues.

This chain connects TRBV4-3 to TRBJ2-5; D is unclear. The CDR3 length is 13 residues. Germline lookup yields CDR1 LGHNA and CDR2 YSLEER. Trimming shortened V by 0 bases and J by 4 bases, and 6 bases separated the two germline ends. Written as DNA, the CDR3 is TGCGCCAGCAGCCAAGATTTCGGAGAGACCCAGTACTTC. Translating it yields CASSQDFGETQYF.

The rearrangement links TRBV15 to TRBJ2-5; no reliable D call. The germline V gene encodes CDR1 LNHNV and CDR2 YYDKDF (reference sequence). This CDR3 has 13 residues. Trimming pared 9 bases from V and 1 base from J, leaving 12 bases between. The CDR3 region has the DNA TGTGCCACAAACCCCACTTCCCAAGAGACCCAGTACTTC. It encodes CATNPTSQETQYF.

The CDR3 region is CASSLWIRGAGEGQPQHF. CDR3 bases: TGTGCCAGCAGCTTATGGATTCGAGGGGCAGGGGAGGGACAGCCCCAGCATTTT. The chain combines TRBV7-8 with TRBJ1-5; a possible D gene is TRBD1 (6 bases). This CDR3 region has 18 residues. With 2 bases removed from V and 7 bases from J, the gap between germline ends came to 24 bases. Germline CDR1 SGHVS, CDR2 FQNEAQ.

Here the CDR3 reads CASTSPGTTYEQYF. CDR3 nucleotide sequence: TGTGCCAGCACCTCCCCCGGGACAACCTACGAGCAGTACTTC. The chain uses TRBV28 and TRBJ2-7; possibly TRBD1 for D (6 bases). Germline V CDR1 and CDR2: MDHEN, SYDVKM. V was clipped by 7 bases and J by 2 bases, with 15 bases between them. CDR3 length: 14 residues.

A single count supports this clone. The chain is built from TRBV25-1 and TRBJ1-4; 9 nucleotides agree with TRBD1. The CDR3 is 17 residues long. Germline CDR1 is MGHDK and CDR2 is SYGVNS. With V trimmed by 2 bases and J by 3 bases, 7 bases remained unmatched. CDR3 nucleotide sequence: TGTGCCAGCAGTGAACCCACAGGGGGCAGGGCTAATGAAAAACTGTTTTTT. Encoded protein: CASSEPTGGRANEKLFF.

The chain combines TRBV11-2 with TRBJ2-4; D remains unclear. The CDR3 contains 13 residues. The germline gives CDR1 SGHAT, CDR2 FQNNGV. V shed 6 bases and J shed 0 bases, with 6 bases lying between them. The chain's CDR3 is CASSPGAKNIQYF. In DNA, the CDR3 is TGTGCCAGCAGTCCGGGAGCCAAAAACATTCAGTACTTC.

The gene calls are TRBV7-9 and TRBJ2-2; a weak D match, TRBD1 (6 bases). Trimming shortened V by 5 bases and J by 5 bases, and 18 bases separated the two germline ends. This CDR3 contains 16 residues. Germline V CDR1 and CDR2: SEHNR, FQNEAQ (reference sequence). The CDR3: CASSRQAPDMTGELFF. The DNA of the CDR3 is TGTGCCAGCAGCAGACAGGCTCCGGACATGACCGGGGAGCTGTTTTTT.